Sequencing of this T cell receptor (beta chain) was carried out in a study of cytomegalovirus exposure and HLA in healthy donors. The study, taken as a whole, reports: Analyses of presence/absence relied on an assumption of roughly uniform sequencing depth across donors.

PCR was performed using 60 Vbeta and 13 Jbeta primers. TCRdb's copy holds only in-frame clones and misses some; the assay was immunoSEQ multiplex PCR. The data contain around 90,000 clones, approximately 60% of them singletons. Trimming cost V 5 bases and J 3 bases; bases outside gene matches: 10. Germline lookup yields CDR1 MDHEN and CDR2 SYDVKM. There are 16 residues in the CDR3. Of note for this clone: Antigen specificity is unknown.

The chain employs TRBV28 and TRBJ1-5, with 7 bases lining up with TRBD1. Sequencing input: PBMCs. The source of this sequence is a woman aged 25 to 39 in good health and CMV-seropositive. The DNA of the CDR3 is TGTGCCAGCAGTCCCCTGATGACAGGGCACAATCAGCCCCAGCATTTT. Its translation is CASSPLMTGHNQPQHF. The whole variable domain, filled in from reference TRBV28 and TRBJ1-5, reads DVKVTQSSRYLVKRTGEKVFLECVQDMDHENMFWYRQDPGLGLRLIYFSYDVKMKEKGDIPEGYSVSREKKERFSLILESASTNQTSMYLCASSPLMTGHNQPQHFGDGTRLSIL.